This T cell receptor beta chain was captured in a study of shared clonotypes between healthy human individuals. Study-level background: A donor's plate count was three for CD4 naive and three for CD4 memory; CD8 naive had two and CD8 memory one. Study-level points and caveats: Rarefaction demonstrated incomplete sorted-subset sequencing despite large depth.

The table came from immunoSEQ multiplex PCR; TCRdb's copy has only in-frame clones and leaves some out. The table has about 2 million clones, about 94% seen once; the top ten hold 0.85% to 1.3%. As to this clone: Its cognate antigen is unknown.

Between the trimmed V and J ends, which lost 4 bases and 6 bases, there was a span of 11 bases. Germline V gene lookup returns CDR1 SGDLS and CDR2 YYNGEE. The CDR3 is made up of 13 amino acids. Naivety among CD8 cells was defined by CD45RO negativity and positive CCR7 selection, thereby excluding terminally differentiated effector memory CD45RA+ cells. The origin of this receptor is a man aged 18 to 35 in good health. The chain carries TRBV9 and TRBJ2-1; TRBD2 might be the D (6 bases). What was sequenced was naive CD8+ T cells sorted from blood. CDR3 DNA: TGTGCCAGCAGCAGACTAGTTAGCAATGAGCAGTTCTTC. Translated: CASSRLVSNEQFF.